Each of the 27 T cell receptor beta chains below was sequenced from the same sample in a study of OX40 agonist ivuxolimab in advanced cancers. Sequenced by immunoSEQ multiplex PCR; TCRdb stores in-frame clones only, minus some. This table holds about 73,000 clones, roughly 86% found once. Sequencing was performed on CD4+ or CD8+ T cells sorted from blood, taken in a trial of the OX40 agonist ivuxolimab. All receptors come from an adult with an advanced solid tumor such as melanoma, head and neck, liver or kidney cancer.

The chain recombines TRBV30 with TRBJ1-2, with no clear D. Per the germline V gene, CDR1 is GTSNPN and CDR2 is SVGIG (reference sequence). This CDR3 has 12 amino acids. The V and J ends lost 1 base and 2 bases respectively, with 5 bases between them. The CDR3 DNA follows: TGTGCCTGGAGTGAGGGAAACTATGGCTACACCTTC. Amino acids: CAWSEGNYGYTF.

V gene TRBV2 combines with J gene TRBJ1-4; the match to TRBD1 covers 7 bases. The CDR3 runs to 17 residues. Germline CDR1 is SNHLY and CDR2 is FYNNEI. J lost 0 bases, V lost 9 bases, and 13 bases had no gene match. The DNA of the CDR3 is TGTGCCAGTATCCGGGACAGAACTATTGCAACTAATGAAAAACTGTTTTTT. Protein sequence: CASIRDRTIATNEKLFF. Based on the CDR3 plus reference TRBV2 and TRBJ1-4, the full variable domain is EPEVTQTPSHQVTQMGQEVILRCVPISNHLYFYWYRQILGQKVEFLVSFYNNEISEKSEIFDDQFSVERPDGSNFTLKIRSTKLEDSAMYFCASIRDRTIATNEKLFFGSGTQLSVL.

V is TRBV20-1 and J is TRBJ2-1; D unresolved. This CDR3 region has 11 residues. Between the trimmed V and J ends, which lost 3 bases and 9 bases, there was a span of 9 bases. Germline V lookup: CDR1 DFQATT, CDR2 SNEGSKA (reference sequence). The CDR3 reads CSASPAIEQFF. The DNA for the CDR3 is TGCAGTGCTAGTCCAGCGATTGAGCAGTTCTTC.

The CDR3 here is CASSLRSGSGNTIYF. CDR3 sequence (DNA): TGTGCCAGCAGCTTGCGCTCAGGCTCTGGAAACACCATATATTTT. The rearrangement uses TRBV5-8 and TRBJ1-3; D not certain. The V end lost 1 base, the J end lost 0 bases, and 8 bases lay between the germline ends. This CDR3 is 15 amino acids long. Germline assignment: CDR1 SGHTS and CDR2 YDEGEE.

The chain has TRBV19 and TRBJ2-2; 10 nucleotides align to TRBD1. CDR1 is LNHDA, CDR2 SQIVND, per germline (reference sequence). V was pared by 5 bases and J by 4 bases, with 7 bases of the junction left unmatched. The CDR3 runs 16 residues. In nucleotides, the CDR3 is TGTGCCAGTAGTCCCGGACAGGGGGAGAGCACCGGGGAGCTGTTTTTT. This encodes CASSPGQGESTGELFF.

This sequence joins TRBV4-1 and TRBJ2-3, with 8 bases identical to TRBD2. V lost 3 bases to trimming and J lost 0 bases; unmatched junction nucleotides: 2. The germline gives CDR1 MGHRA, CDR2 YSYEKL. This CDR3 contains 15 residues. CDR3 sequence (DNA): TGCGCCAGCAGCCAGCGACTAGCGAGCACAGATACGCAGTATTTT. Protein product: CASSQRLASTDTQYF.

The genes are TRBV9 and TRBJ2-1; D unclear. Germline CDR1 is SGDLS and CDR2 is YYNGEE. V shed 0 bases and J shed 0 bases, with 19 bases lying between them. The CDR3 runs to 19 residues. CDR3 region: CASSVDLPGSQSSYNEQFF. The CDR3 nucleotides are TGTGCCAGCAGCGTAGATCTTCCAGGCAGTCAGAGCTCCTACAATGAGCAGTTCTTC.

The chain is built from TRBV6-6 and TRBJ1-1; TRBD1 aligns across 7 bases. CDR3 size: 12 residues. V shed 5 bases, J shed 3 bases, and the junction held 0 bases outside the gene matches. Per the germline V gene, CDR1 is MNHNY and CDR2 is SVGAGI (reference sequence). The CDR3 loop is CASSTGDTEAFF. CDR3 sequence (DNA): TGTGCCAGCAGTACAGGGGACACTGAAGCTTTCTTT.

This clone was recorded once. CDR3 nucleotides: TGTGCCACCAGCCGTCTGAGCGGAAACACCATATATTTT. It encodes CATSRLSGNTIYF. The V call is TRBV15, the J call TRBJ1-3, with no clear D. Trimming shortened V by 5 bases and J by 4 bases, and 9 bases separated the two germline ends. The germline V gene encodes CDR1 LNHNV and CDR2 YYDKDF (reference sequence). The CDR3 is 13 amino acids.

The genes are TRBV7-9 and TRBJ1-4; TRBD1 agrees at 7 bases. The germline V gene has CDR1 SEHNR and CDR2 FQNEAQ (reference sequence). This CDR3 contains 14 residues. The V and J ends lost 5 bases and 8 bases, in that order; junction bases with no gene match: 8. CDR3 sequence reads: CASSKQGLNEKLFF. DNA of the CDR3: TGTGCCAGCAGCAAACAGGGGCTAAACGAAAAACTGTTTTTT.

The chain uses TRBV10-3 and TRBJ1-4; no clear D gene. This CDR3 contains 15 residues. The germline V gene has CDR1 ENHRY and CDR2 SYGVKD. Between the trimmed V and J ends, which lost 3 bases and 0 bases, there was a span of 8 bases. The CDR3 is CAISEVRTTNEKLFF. The DNA for the CDR3 is TGTGCCATCAGTGAAGTAAGGACAACTAATGAAAAACTGTTTTTT.

The chain couples TRBV19 to TRBJ1-2; perhaps TRBD1 as D (5 bases). Trimming removed 10 bases at V and 1 base at J, with 13 bases between. CDR1 is LNHDA, CDR2 SQIVND, per germline (reference sequence). This CDR3 has 13 amino acids. CDR3 loop: CATRRQLNYGYTF. CDR3 nucleotide sequence: TGTGCCACCCGGCGACAGCTTAACTATGGCTACACCTTC.

This clone was detected a few times. The V and J genes are TRBV7-2 and TRBJ1-1, with D perhaps matching TRBD1 (5 bases). The CDR3 has 15 amino acids. CDR1 SGHTA and CDR2 FQGNSA come from the germline V gene. V was trimmed by 5 bases and J by 0 bases, leaving 13 bases between them. The CDR3 is CASSPQGRLNTEAFF. Here the CDR3 DNA reads TGTGCCAGCAGCCCTCAGGGACGGCTGAACACTGAAGCTTTCTTT.

Only one count was recorded for this clone. This sequence joins TRBV29-1 and TRBJ2-7; 10 bases fit TRBD1. The V segment lost 8 bases and the J segment 6 bases; nucleotides outside the gene matches: 16. This CDR3 is 15 amino acids long. Germline CDR1 and CDR2: SQVTM and ANQGSEA. Written as DNA, the CDR3 is TGCAGCCCGTCCCGGGACAGGGGATGGTCGGTCGAGCAGTACTTC. Protein sequence: CSPSRDRGWSVEQYF.

V and J are TRBV6-5 and TRBJ1-2; D is perhaps TRBD1 (5 bases). CDR3 size: 12 residues. The germline V and J ends were trimmed by 4 bases and 7 bases, with 10 bases remaining between them. The germline V gene encodes CDR1 MNHEY and CDR2 SVGAGI. CDR3 amino acids: CASSSPGVGYTF. The CDR3 bases are TGTGCCAGCAGTTCCCCGGGGGTTGGCTACACCTTC.

This clone was seen a single time. At one end the junction does not follow the germline gene, possibly because of a read error. The sample holds other DNA sequences that translate to the same CDR3. The V and J genes are TRBV7-9 and TRBJ2-7; 7 nucleotides match TRBD2. The germline V gene encodes CDR1 SEHNR and CDR2 FQNEAQ (reference sequence). The CDR3 has 16 residues. This CDR3 is CASSLARLADSYEQYF. Written as DNA, the CDR3 is TGTGCCAGCAGCTTAGCGCGGCTAGCGGACTCCTACGAGCAGTATTTC. The full variable domain, completed using reference TRBV7-9 and TRBJ2-7, is DTGVSQNPRHKITKRGQNVTFRCDPISEHNRLYWYRQTLGQGPEFLTYFQNEAQLEKSRLLSDRFSAERPKGSFSTLEIQRTEQGDSAMYLCASSLARLADSYEQYFGPGTRLTVT.

This chain joins TRBV5-1 and TRBJ1-3, with D possibly being TRBD1 (5 bases). CDR1 and CDR2 (germline): SGHRS, YFSETQ. Trimming shortened V by 0 bases and J by 9 bases, and 16 bases separated the two germline ends. CDR3 length equals 15 residues. The CDR3 DNA reads TGCGCCAGCAGCTTGGAGTCCGGCAGGGAGGGCACCATATATTTT. Translating gives CASSLESGREGTIYF.

The chain joins TRBV30 to TRBJ1-5, with D unclear. Germline V gene data show CDR1 as GTSNPN and CDR2 as SVGIG (reference sequence). Trimming removed 3 bases at V and 2 bases at J, with 17 bases between. This CDR3 comprises 16 residues. The CDR3 DNA follows: TGTGCCTGGAGCCTAGGTCAGACGGCGGGCAATCAGCCCCAGCATTTT. Its protein product is CAWSLGQTAGNQPQHF.

This clone was detected only a few times. The rearrangement uses TRBV6-1 and TRBJ1-5, with TRBD1 identical over 7 bases. Germline CDR1 MNHNS, CDR2 SASEGT. The CDR3 spans 15 residues. The ends lost 2 bases at V and 5 bases at J; junction bases unmatched: 6. Written as DNA, the CDR3 is TGTGCCAGCAGTGAAACTACAGGGGTGGATCAGCCCCAGCATTTT. It codes for CASSETTGVDQPQHF.

The chain uses TRBV7-2 and TRBJ1-1; D is possibly TRBD1 (5 bases). The germline gives CDR1 SGHTA, CDR2 FQGNSA. The CDR3 is 14 residues long. The V gene lost 5 bases and the J gene lost 4 bases, with 14 bases spanning the gap. The CDR3 nucleotides are TGTGCCAGCAGCGGCCTGTCTGGGGCCACTGAAGCTTTCTTT. This sequence encodes CASSGLSGATEAFF.

The chain employs TRBV6-5 and TRBJ2-1, with 12 bases that match TRBD2. This CDR3 has 16 amino acids. Germline V CDR1 and CDR2: MNHEY, SVGAGI. The V segment lost 2 bases and the J segment 8 bases; nucleotides outside the gene matches: 7. CDR3 bases: TGTGCCAGCAGTTACAAGGCTAGCGGGGGGGTGTATGAGCAGTTCTTC. Translated: CASSYKASGGVYEQFF.

V gene TRBV6-1 combines with J gene TRBJ2-5, with TRBD1 matching 7 bases. This CDR3 is built from 14 residues. With V trimmed by 8 bases and J by 0 bases, 6 bases remained unmatched. The germline V gene has CDR1 MNHNS and CDR2 SASEGT. CDR3 sequence: CASRQGQYQETQYF. The CDR3 nucleotides read TGTGCCAGCCGACAGGGACAGTACCAAGAGACCCAGTACTTC.

A note on this clone: It is likely a read error, because the conserved phenylalanine at the end of the CDR3 is missing. The chain combines TRBV29-1 with TRBJ2-2; either TRBD1 or TRBD2 may supply D (5 bases each). Trimming left V 3 bases short and J 3 bases short, with 8 bases between. The CDR3 spans 13 residues. CDR1 and CDR2 from the germline V gene are SQVTM and ANQGSEA. The CDR3 DNA reads TGCAGCGTTGATGAGGGGTACACCGGGGAGCTGTTTCTT. It specifies CSVDEGYTGELFL.

The V call is TRBV7-2, the J call TRBJ2-2; the match to TRBD2 covers 12 bases. J was trimmed by 3 bases and V by 5 bases; bases with no gene match: 4. Germline V gene lookup returns CDR1 SGHTA and CDR2 FQGNSA. The CDR3 runs to 16 residues. CDR3 in amino acids: CASSVTSGGHTGELFF. CDR3 DNA: TGTGCCAGCAGCGTAACTAGCGGGGGGCACACCGGGGAGCTGTTTTTT. Together with reference TRBV7-2 and TRBJ2-2, the CDR3 gives the full variable domain: GAGVSQSPSNKVTEKGKDVELRCDPISGHTALYWYRQSLGQGLEFLIYFQGNSAPDKSGLPSDRFSAERTGGSVSTLTIQRTQQEDSAVYLCASSVTSGGHTGELFFGEGSRLTVL.

This clone was seen a few times. This chain joins TRBV28 and TRBJ1-5; TRBD1 might be the D (5 bases). V dropped 10 bases and J dropped 1 base, with 14 bases sitting between them. CDR3 length equals 14 residues. The germline V gene encodes CDR1 MDHEN and CDR2 SYDVKM. The CDR3 is CATRAGGSNQPQHF. CDR3 DNA: TGTGCCACCAGGGCAGGAGGGAGCAATCAGCCCCAGCATTTT. The full variable domain, its missing parts supplied by reference TRBV28 and TRBJ1-5, is DVKVTQSSRYLVKRTGEKVFLECVQDMDHENMFWYRQDPGLGLRLIYFSYDVKMKEKGDIPEGYSVSREKKERFSLILESASTNQTSMYLCATRAGGSNQPQHFGDGTRLSIL.

V is TRBV5-6 and J is TRBJ1-2; a weak D match, TRBD1 (6 bases). CDR1 SGHDT and CDR2 YYEEEE come from the germline V gene. V dropped 6 bases and J dropped 6 bases, with 18 bases sitting between them. The CDR3 is 14 residues long. DNA for the CDR3: TGTGCCAGCACCCTGACAGGCAGTGTTGATGGCTACACCTTC. Encoded protein: CASTLTGSVDGYTF.

The rearrangement joins TRBV9 to TRBJ1-3; no clear D. Germline CDR1 SGDLS, CDR2 YYNGEE. V was clipped by 0 bases and J by 0 bases, with 7 bases between them. The CDR3 covers 15 residues. Here the CDR3 reads CASSVEGTSGNTIYF. The DNA for the CDR3 is TGTGCCAGCAGCGTAGAGGGAACCTCTGGAAACACCATATATTTT.